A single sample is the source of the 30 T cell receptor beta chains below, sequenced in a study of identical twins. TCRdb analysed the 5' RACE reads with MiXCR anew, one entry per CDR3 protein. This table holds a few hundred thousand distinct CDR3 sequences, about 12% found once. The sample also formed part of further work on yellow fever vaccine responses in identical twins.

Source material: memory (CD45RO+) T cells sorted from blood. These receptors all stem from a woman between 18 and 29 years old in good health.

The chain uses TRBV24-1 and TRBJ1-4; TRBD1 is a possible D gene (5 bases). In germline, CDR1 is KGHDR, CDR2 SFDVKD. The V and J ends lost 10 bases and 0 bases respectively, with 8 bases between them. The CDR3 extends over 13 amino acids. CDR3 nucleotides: TGTGCCACTTGGACAACAACTAATGAAAAACTGTTTTTT. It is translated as CATWTTTNEKLFF.

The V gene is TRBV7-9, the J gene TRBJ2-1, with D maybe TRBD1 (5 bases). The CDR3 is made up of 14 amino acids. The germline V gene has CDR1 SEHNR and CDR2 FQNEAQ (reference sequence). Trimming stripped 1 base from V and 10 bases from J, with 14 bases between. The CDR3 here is CASSLGAGFDEQFF. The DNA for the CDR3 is TGTGCCAGCAGCTTAGGGGCAGGGTTTGACGAGCAGTTCTTC.

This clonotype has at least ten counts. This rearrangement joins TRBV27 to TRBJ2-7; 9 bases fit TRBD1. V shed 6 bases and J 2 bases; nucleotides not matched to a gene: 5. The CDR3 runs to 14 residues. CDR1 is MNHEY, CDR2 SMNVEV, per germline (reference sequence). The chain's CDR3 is CASRPWDRAYEQYF. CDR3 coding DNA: TGTGCCAGCAGACCCTGGGACAGGGCCTACGAGCAGTACTTC.

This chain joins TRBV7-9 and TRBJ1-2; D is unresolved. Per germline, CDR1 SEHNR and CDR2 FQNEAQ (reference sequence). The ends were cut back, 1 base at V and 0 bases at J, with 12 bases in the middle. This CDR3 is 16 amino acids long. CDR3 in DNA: TGTGCCAGCAGCTTAGTTGGGGATTATACTAACTATGGCTACACCTTC. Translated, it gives CASSLVGDYTNYGYTF. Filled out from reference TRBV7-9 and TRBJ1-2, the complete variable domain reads DTGVSQNPRHKITKRGQNVTFRCDPISEHNRLYWYRQTLGQGPEFLTYFQNEAQLEKSRLLSDRFSAERPKGSFSTLEIQRTEQGDSAMYLCASSLVGDYTNYGYTFGSGTRLTVV.

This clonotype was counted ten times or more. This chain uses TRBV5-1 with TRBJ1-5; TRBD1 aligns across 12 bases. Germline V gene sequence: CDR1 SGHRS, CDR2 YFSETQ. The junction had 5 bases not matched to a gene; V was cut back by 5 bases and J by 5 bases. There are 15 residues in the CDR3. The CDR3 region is CASSPGDRGHQPQHF. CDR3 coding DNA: TGCGCCAGCAGTCCCGGGGACAGGGGGCATCAGCCCCAGCATTTT.

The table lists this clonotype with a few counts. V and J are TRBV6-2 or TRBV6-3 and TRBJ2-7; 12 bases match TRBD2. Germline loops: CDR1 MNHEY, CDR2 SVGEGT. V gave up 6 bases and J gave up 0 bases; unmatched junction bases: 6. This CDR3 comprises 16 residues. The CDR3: CASSQGLAGPSYEQYF. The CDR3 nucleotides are TGTGCCAGCAGCCAGGGACTAGCGGGCCCCTCCTACGAGCAGTACTTC.

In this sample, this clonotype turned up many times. As DNA, the CDR3 is TGCAGTGCTGACCGGACTAGCGGGGGGGCAGGCGAGACCCAGTACTTC. Translated, it gives CSADRTSGGAGETQYF. The rearrangement joins TRBV20-1 to TRBJ2-5; TRBD2 agrees at 15 bases. V gave up 5 bases and J gave up 5 bases; unmatched junction bases: 9. The CDR3 has 16 amino acids. Germline V gene sequence: CDR1 DFQATT, CDR2 SNEGSKA (reference sequence).

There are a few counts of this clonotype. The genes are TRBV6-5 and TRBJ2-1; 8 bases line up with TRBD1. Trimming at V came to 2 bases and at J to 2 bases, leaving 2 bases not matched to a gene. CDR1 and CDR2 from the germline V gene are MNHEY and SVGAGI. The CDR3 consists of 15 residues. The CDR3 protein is CASSYQGATYNEQFF. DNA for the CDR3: TGTGCCAGCAGTTACCAGGGGGCCACCTACAATGAGCAGTTCTTC.

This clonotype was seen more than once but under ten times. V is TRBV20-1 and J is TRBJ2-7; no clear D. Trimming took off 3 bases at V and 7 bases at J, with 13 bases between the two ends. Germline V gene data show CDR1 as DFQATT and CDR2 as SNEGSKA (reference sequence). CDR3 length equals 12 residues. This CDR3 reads CSASARLGEQYF. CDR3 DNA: TGCAGTGCTAGCGCACGTCTAGGGGAGCAGTACTTC.

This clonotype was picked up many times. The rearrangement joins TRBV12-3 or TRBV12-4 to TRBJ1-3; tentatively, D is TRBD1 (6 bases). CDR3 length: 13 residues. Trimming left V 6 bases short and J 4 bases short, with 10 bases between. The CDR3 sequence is CASRGDKGNTIYF. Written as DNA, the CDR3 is TGTGCCAGCAGAGGGGACAAGGGAAACACCATATATTTT.

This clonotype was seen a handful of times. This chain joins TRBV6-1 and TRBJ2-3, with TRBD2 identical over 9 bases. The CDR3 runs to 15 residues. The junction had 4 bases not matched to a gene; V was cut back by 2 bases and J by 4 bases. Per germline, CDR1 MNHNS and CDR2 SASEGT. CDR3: CASSERLAGPDTQYF. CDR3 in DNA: TGTGCCAGCAGTGAAAGGCTAGCGGGGCCAGATACGCAGTATTTT.

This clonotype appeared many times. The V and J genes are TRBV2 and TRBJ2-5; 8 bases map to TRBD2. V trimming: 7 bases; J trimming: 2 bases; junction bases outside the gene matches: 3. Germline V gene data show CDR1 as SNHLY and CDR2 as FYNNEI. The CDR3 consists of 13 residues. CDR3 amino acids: CASNERGQETQYF. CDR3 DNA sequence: TGTGCCAGCAACGAGCGGGGGCAAGAGACCCAGTACTTC.

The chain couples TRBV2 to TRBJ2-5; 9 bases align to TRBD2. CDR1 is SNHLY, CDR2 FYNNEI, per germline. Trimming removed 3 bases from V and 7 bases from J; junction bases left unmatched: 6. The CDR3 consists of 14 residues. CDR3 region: CASSERLAVGTQYF. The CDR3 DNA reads TGTGCCAGCAGTGAGAGACTAGCGGTCGGGACCCAGTACTTC.

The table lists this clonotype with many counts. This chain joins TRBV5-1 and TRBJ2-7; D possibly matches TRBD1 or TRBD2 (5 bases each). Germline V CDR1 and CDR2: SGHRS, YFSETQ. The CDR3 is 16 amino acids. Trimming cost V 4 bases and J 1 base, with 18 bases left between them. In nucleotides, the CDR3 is TGCGCCAGCAGCCCCCTCTCCGGGGCGCTTTCCTACGAGCAGTACTTC. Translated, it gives CASSPLSGALSYEQYF.

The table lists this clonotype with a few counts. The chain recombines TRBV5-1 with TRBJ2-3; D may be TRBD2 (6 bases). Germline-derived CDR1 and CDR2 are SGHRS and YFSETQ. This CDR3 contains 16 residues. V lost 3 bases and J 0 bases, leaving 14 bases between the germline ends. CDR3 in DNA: TGCGCCAGCAGCTGGGACTCCACTTACAGCACAGATACGCAGTATTTT. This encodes CASSWDSTYSTDTQYF.

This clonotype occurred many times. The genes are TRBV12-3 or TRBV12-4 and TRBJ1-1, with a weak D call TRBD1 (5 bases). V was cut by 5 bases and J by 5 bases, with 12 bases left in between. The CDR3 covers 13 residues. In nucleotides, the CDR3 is TGTGCCAGCAGTGGGTCTGAGGGGACTGAAGCTTTCTTT. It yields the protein CASSGSEGTEAFF.

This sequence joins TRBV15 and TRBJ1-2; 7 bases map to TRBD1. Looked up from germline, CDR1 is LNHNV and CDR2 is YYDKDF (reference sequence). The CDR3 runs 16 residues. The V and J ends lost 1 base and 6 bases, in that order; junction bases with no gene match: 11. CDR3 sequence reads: CATSRAIVPDRHGYTF. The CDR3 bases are TGTGCCACCAGCAGAGCCATCGTACCGGACAGGCATGGCTACACCTTC.

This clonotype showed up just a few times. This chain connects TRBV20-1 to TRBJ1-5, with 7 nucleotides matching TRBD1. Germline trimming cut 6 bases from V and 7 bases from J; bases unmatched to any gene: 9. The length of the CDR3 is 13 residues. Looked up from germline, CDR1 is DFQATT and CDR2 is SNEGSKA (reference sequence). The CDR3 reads CSAPRQGEQPQHF. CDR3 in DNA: TGCAGTGCCCCCCGGCAGGGGGAACAGCCCCAGCATTTT.

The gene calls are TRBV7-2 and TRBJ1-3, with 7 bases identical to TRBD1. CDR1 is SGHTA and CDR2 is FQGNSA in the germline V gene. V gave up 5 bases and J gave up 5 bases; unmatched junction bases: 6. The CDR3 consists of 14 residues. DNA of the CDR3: TGTGCCAGCAGCCCGGACAGGAATCGAAACACCATATATTTT. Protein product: CASSPDRNRNTIYF.

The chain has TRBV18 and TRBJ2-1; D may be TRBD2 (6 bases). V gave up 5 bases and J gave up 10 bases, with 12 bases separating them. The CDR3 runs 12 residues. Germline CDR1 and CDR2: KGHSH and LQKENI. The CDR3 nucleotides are TGTGCCAGCTCAACTAGCTTCGAGGAGCAGTTCTTC. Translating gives CASSTSFEEQFF.

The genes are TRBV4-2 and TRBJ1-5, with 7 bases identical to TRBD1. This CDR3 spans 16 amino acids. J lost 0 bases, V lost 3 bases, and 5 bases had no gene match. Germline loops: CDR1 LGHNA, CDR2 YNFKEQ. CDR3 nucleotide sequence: TGTGCCAGCAGCCAGGGAGACAGGGATAGCAATCAGCCCCAGCATTTT. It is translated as CASSQGDRDSNQPQHF.

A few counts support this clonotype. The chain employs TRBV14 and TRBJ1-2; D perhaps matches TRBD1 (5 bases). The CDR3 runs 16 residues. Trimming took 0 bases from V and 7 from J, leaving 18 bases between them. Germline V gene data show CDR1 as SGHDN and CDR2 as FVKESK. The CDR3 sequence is CASSQDLAGARSGYTF. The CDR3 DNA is TGTGCCAGCAGCCAAGATTTAGCCGGGGCCCGAAGTGGCTACACCTTC.

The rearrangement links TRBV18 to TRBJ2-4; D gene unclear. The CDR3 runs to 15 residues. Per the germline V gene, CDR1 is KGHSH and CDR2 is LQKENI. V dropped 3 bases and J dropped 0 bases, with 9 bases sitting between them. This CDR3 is CASSPPELAKNIQYF. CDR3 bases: TGTGCCAGCTCACCTCCGGAACTAGCCAAAAACATTCAGTACTTC.

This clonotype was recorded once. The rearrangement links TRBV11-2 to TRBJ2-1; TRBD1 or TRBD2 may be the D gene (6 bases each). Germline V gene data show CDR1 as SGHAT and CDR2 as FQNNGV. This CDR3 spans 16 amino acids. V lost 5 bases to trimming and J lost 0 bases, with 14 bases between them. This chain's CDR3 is CASSLVGGLSYNEQFF. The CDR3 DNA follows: TGTGCCAGCAGCCTCGTTGGGGGGCTCTCCTACAATGAGCAGTTCTTC.

The DNA of the CDR3 is TGTGCCAGCAGTGGGACTAAGGGGACCCAGTACTTC. This gives the protein CASSGTKGTQYF. The chain is built from TRBV28 and TRBJ2-5; 7 positions agree with TRBD2. The V and J ends lost 5 bases and 7 bases, in that order; junction bases with no gene match: 4. This CDR3 has 12 residues. The germline V gene has CDR1 MDHEN and CDR2 SYDVKM. The full variable domain, rest sourced from reference TRBV28 and TRBJ2-5, is DVKVTQSSRYLVKRTGEKVFLECVQDMDHENMFWYRQDPGLGLRLIYFSYDVKMKEKGDIPEGYSVSREKKERFSLILESASTNQTSMYLCASSGTKGTQYFGPGTRLLVL.

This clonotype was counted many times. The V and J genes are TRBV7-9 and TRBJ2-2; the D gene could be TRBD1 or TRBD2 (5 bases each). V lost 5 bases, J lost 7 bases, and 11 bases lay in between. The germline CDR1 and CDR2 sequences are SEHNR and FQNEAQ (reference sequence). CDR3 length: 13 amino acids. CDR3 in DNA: TGTGCCAGCAGCCAACGGGGCGTCGGGGAGCTGTTTTTT. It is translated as CASSQRGVGELFF.

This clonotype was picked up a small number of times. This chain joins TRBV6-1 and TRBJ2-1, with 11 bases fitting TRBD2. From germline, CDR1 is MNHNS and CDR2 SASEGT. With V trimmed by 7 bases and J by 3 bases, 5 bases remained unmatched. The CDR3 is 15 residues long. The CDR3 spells CASMVLAGGYNEQFF. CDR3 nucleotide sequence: TGTGCCAGCATGGTCCTAGCGGGAGGCTACAATGAGCAGTTCTTC.

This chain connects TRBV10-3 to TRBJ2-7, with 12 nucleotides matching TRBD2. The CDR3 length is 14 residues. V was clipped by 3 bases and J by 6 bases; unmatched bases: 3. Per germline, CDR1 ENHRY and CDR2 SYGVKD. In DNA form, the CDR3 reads TGTGCCATCAGTGATCTAGCGGGAGGGGGCGAGCAGTACTTC. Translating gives CAISDLAGGGEQYF.

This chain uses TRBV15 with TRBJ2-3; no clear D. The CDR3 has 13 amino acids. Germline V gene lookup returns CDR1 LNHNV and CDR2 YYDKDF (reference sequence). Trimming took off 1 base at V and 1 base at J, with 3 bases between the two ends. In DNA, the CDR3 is TGTGCCACCAGCAGAGTGGGCACAGATACGCAGTATTTT. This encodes CATSRVGTDTQYF.

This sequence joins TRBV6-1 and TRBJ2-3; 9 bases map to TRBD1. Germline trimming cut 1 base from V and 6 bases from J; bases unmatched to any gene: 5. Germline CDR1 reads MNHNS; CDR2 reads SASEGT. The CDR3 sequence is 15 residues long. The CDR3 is CASSEGQGGGDTQYF. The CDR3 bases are TGTGCCAGCAGTGAAGGACAGGGGGGCGGGGATACGCAGTATTTT.